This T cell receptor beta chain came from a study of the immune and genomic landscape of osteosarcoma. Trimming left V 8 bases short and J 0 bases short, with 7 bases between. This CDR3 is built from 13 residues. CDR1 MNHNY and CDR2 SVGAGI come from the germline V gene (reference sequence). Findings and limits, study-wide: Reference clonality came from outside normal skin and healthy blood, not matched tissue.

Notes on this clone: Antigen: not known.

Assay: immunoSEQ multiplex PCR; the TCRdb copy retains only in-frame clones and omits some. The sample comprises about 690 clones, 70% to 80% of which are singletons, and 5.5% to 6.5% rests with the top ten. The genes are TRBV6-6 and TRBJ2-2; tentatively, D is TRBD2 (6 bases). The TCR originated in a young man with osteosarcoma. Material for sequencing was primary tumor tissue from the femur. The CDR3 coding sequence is TGTGCCAGCCGGGGGTCGAACACCGGGGAGCTGTTTTTT. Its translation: CASRGSNTGELFF.